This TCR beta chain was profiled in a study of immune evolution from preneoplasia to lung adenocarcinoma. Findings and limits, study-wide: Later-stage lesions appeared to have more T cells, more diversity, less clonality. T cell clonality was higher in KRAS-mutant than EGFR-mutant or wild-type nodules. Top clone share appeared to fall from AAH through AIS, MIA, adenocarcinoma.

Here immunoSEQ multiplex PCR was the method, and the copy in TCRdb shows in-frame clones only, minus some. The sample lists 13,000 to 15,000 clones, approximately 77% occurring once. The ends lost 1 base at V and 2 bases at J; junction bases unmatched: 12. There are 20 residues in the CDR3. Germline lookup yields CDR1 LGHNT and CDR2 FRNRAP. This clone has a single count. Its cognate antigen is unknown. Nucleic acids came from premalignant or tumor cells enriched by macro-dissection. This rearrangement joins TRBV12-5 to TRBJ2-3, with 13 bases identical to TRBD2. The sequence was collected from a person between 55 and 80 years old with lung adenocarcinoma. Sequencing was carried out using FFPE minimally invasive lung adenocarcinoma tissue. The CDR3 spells CASGLGIRKGLAGVTDTQYF. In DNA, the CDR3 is TGTGCTAGTGGTTTGGGAATTCGAAAAGGACTAGCGGGAGTCACAGATACGCAGTATTTT. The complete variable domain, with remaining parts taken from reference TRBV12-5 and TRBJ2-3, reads DARVTQTPRHKVTEMGQEVTMRCQPILGHNTVFWYRQTMMQGLELLAYFRNRAPLDDSGMPKDRFSAEMPDATLATLKIQPSEPRDSAVYFCASGLGIRKGLAGVTDTQYFGPGTRLTVL.